Included here is one T cell receptor (beta chain) sequence, with context. As yet, its antigen is unknown. This specimen comes from a study of memory CD4+ T cells and cytomegalovirus serostatus. This CDR3 region has 16 residues. Trimming shortened V by 2 bases and J by 6 bases, and 22 bases separated the two germline ends. Germline CDR1 reads GTSNPN; CDR2 reads SVGIG (reference sequence). Libraries were prepared by immunoSEQ multiplex PCR; TCRdb keeps only in-frame clonotypes and omits some of them. The profile covers approximately 61,000 clones, with around 80% appearing a single time and approximately 0.53% taken by the ten largest. The study's findings and limits: Each of 67 CMV-associated TCRbeta sequences occurred in one to five individuals. The CMV-associated TCR signature appears largely within the CD4+ memory repertoire.

Single viable CD3+CD4+CD8-CD45RO+ cells were sorted as the memory CD4+ T cells. This sequence was found in an adult in good health and CMV-seronegative. Some clones in this sample may be carry-over from other donors' samples. The chain links TRBV30 to TRBJ1-1; D gene uncertain. Sequenced material: memory CD4+ T cells from blood. CDR3 sequence (DNA): TGTGCCTGGAGTTTCTTTTCGTCGGGAAAACGACCTGAAGCTTTCTTT. The encoded protein is CAWSFFSSGKRPEAFF. Variable domain in full (rest from reference TRBV30 and TRBJ1-1): SQTIHQWPATLVQPVGSPLSLECTVEGTSNPNLYWYRQAAGRGLQLLFYSVGIGQISSEVPQNLSASRPQDRQFILSSKKLLLSDSGFYLCAWSFFSSGKRPEAFFGQGTRLTVV.